This T cell receptor (beta chain) was sequenced during a study of persistence of HIV-infected CD4 T cells. Anti-CD3/anti-CD28 beads served as a nonspecific positive control stimulus. Responding CD4+ T cells were sorted by upregulation of both CD40 ligand and CD69. For at least 4 years, plasma HIV-1 RNA was undetectable (<50 copies/mL). As regards this clone: Its antigen is unknown.

Trimming took 5 bases from V and 7 from J; bases not matched to a gene: 2. This CDR3 region has 13 residues. In germline, CDR1 is SGHVS, CDR2 FQNEAQ. This was the immunoSEQ version 4 assay in survey mode. Assay used: immunoSEQ multiplex PCR; TCRdb lists only in-frame clones, some missing. The repertoire holds around 35,000 clones, with approximately 90% as singletons. General study results and limits: Within sorted populations, more oligoclonal TCRs accompanied more oligoclonal proviruses. CMV- and Gag-responding cells had lower TCRbeta richness than CD3/CD28-responding cells.

The chain combines TRBV7-8 with TRBJ2-1; 10 bases are shared with TRBD1. The sequencing used CD4+ T cells sorted from PBMCs after approximately 19-hour stimulation, collected from a patient who received antiretroviral therapy. The clonotype comes from an adult man with HIV who was CMV-seropositive. The CDR3 sequence is CASSRDRGNEQFF. CDR3 DNA: TGTGCCAGCAGCCGGGACAGGGGAAATGAGCAGTTCTTC.